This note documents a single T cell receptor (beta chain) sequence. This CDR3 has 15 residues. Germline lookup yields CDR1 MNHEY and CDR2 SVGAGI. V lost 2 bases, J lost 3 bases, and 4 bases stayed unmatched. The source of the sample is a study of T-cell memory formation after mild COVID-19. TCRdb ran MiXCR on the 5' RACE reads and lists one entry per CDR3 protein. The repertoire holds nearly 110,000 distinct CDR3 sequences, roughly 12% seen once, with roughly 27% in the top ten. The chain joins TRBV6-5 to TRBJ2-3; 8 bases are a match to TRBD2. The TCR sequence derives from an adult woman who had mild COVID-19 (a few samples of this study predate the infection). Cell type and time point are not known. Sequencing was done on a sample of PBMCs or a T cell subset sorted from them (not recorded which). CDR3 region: CASSYVSGSTDTQYF. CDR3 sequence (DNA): TGTGCCAGCAGTTACGTAAGCGGGAGTACAGATACGCAGTATTTT.